Sequencing of this T cell receptor (beta chain) was carried out in a study of blood T cell repertoires in COVID-19. Study summary: Acute and convalescent COVID-19 samples came from the United States, Italy and Spain. T cells, B-cell-depleted T cells, or PBMCs provided the cDNA or gDNA that served as material.

The V gene end was trimmed by 2 bases and the J gene end by 3 bases; junction bases not matched to a gene: 4. This CDR3 contains 15 residues. From germline, CDR1 is SGHRS and CDR2 YFSETQ. Original processing notes: Reference gene primer amplification gave nucleated cell count estimates. Some clones are missing from TCRdb's copy, which holds only in-frame ones; the method was immunoSEQ multiplex PCR. V, J and clone size are taken as reported in that table, and D and trimming were inferred from the DNA itself. This sample has about 110,000 clones; 75% to 80% occur once, and the top ten carry under 20%.

This chain links TRBV5-1 with TRBJ2-3; 9 bases line up with TRBD2. The sample taken for sequencing was peripheral blood. The sequence came from a woman older than 75 with active or convalescent COVID-19. CDR3 nucleotide sequence: TGCGCCAGCAGCTTAGCGGGAGGAGAGACAGATACGCAGTATTTT. Translated, it gives CASSLAGGETDTQYF. Together with reference TRBV5-1 and TRBJ2-3, the CDR3 gives the full variable domain: KAGVTQTPRYLIKTRGQQVTLSCSPISGHRSVSWYQQTPGQGLQFLFEYFSETQRNKGNFPGRFSGRQFSNSRSEMNVSTLELGDSALYLCASSLAGGETDTQYFGPGTRLTVL.